This T cell receptor beta chain was captured in a study of blood T cell repertoires in COVID-19. Whole-study context: Specimens from acute and convalescent COVID-19 originated in the United States, Italy and Spain.

Method: immunoSEQ multiplex PCR; TCRdb's copy keeps in-frame clones and lacks some. The sample has about 400,000 clones, about 87% seen once; the top ten hold about 3%. CDR1 is MDHEN, CDR2 SYDVKM, per germline. Trimming cost V 1 base and J 5 bases, with 9 bases left between them. The CDR3 sequence is 14 residues long. Sequencing was performed on peripheral blood. The chain has TRBV28 and TRBJ1-5, with D uncertain. This TCR was sampled from a human donor in a cohort sampled during active COVID-19. In DNA form, the CDR3 reads TGTGCCAGCAGTTTATCCCGACAAGATCAGCCCCAGCATTTT. The encoded protein is CASSLSRQDQPQHF.